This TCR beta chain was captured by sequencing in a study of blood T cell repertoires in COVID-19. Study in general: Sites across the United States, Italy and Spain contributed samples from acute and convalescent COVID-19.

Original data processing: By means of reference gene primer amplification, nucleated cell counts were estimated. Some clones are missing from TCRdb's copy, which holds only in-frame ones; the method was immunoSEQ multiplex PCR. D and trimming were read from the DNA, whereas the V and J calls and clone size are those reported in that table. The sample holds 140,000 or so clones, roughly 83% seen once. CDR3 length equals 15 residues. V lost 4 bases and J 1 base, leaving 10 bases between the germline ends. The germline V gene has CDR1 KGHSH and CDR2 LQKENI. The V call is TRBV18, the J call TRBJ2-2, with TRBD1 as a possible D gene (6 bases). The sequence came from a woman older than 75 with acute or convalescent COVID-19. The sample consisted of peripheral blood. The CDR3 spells CASSQTTGNTGELFF. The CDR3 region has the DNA TGTGCCAGCTCACAAACGACAGGGAACACCGGGGAGCTGTTTTTT. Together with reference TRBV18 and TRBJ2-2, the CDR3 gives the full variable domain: NAGVMQNPRHLVRRRGQEARLRCSPMKGHSHVYWYRQLPEEGLKFMVYLQKENIIDESGMPKERFSAEFPKEGPSILRIQQVVRGDSAAYFCASSQTTGNTGELFFGEGSRLTVL.